The present TCR beta chain was sequenced within a study of Ad26.COV2.S vaccination and SARS-CoV-2 variants. Study-wide background: By the intramuscular route, Ad26.COV2.S was given once, or twice 56 days apart. General study results and limits: The breadth of spike-specific CD8+ and CD4+ T cell responses after vaccination was reportedly substantial. Vaccine and placebo groups showed comparable non-spike TCR breadth.

This clone was seen just once. Its antigen is undetermined. Here immunoSEQ multiplex PCR was the method, and the copy in TCRdb shows in-frame clones only, minus some. The sample gives a few hundred thousand clones, about nine tenths of which show up once; around 3.7% is in the top ten. This CDR3 contains 16 residues. V dropped 5 bases and J dropped 2; count of bases not matched to a gene: 7. The germline CDR1 and CDR2 sequences are SEHNR and FQNEAQ (reference sequence). The treatment was: some 20 received Ad26.COV2.S at low or high dose, single or two shots; about 5 received placebo; per-sample allocation not given. After the first vaccine or placebo injection, samples were drawn on day 63. This person who donated was an adult of 18-55 years in Boston.

This sequence joins TRBV7-9 and TRBJ2-2; 8 nucleotides match TRBD2. The source of this sequence is a person aged 18 to 65 who received the Ad26.COV2.S COVID-19 vaccine or a placebo. This material consisted of peripheral blood, taken in a trial of Ad26.COV2.S vaccine versus placebo. The CDR3 DNA is TGTGCCAGCAGCAAACGGGGGGGCCCTAACACCGGGGAGCTGTTTTTT. Protein sequence: CASSKRGGPNTGELFF.